Each of the 2 T cell receptor beta chains below was sequenced from the same sample in a study of T cell responses to AZD1222 COVID-19 vaccine. Measured with immunoSEQ multiplex PCR; TCRdb has only the in-frame clones, and not every one. The sample has about 79,000 clones, about nine tenths seen once. Sequencing used peripheral blood, obtained 28 days after the second AZD1222 dose. The source is an adult who received the AZD1222 COVID-19 vaccine.

The chain joins TRBV5-1 to TRBJ1-5, with 7 bases matching TRBD1. V lost 4 bases, J lost 5 bases, and 9 bases stayed unmatched. The germline CDR1 and CDR2 sequences are SGHRS and YFSETQ. The CDR3 is 15 residues long. The CDR3 is CASSPGEGAYQPQHF. The CDR3, as DNA: TGCGCCAGCAGCCCAGGGGAGGGGGCATATCAGCCCCAGCATTTT.

As DNA, the CDR3 is TGTGCCAGCACCCAAAGGAGGGACAATGAGCAGTTCTTC. Translation gives CASTQRRDNEQFF. The J gene is TRBJ2-1, the V gene TRBV28, with a possible D match to TRBD2 (6 bases). V shed 7 bases and J shed 5 bases, with 12 bases lying between them. The germline gives CDR1 MDHEN, CDR2 SYDVKM. CDR3 length: 13 residues.